The 26 T cell receptor beta chains given below trace back to one sample, sequenced in a study of T cells expressing NK-cell markers. Reanalyzing the 5' RACE reads, TCRdb keeps one entry per CDR3 protein, without DNA. The table lists some 450,000 distinct CDR3 sequences. Sequences were obtained from blood T cells: a sorted CD56 or NKG2C T cell subset, CD4+ or CD8+ T cells, or bulk PBMC T cells (not recorded which). The receptors stem from a woman between 18 and 70 years old in good health.

The chain is built from TRBV9 and TRBJ2-3; TCRdb calls TRBD1, which cannot be checked without DNA. The CDR3 runs to 14 residues. Germline V gene lookup returns CDR1 SGDLS and CDR2 YYNGEE. The CDR3 loop reads CASSVDSRTDTQYF.

The chain is built from TRBV20-1 and TRBJ2-3; TCRdb reports TRBD2, a call that lacks DNA to check it against. The V gene's germline CDR1 is DFQATT and CDR2 SNEGSKA (reference sequence). CDR3 length equals 16 residues. The chain's CDR3 is CSATPGLAGGTDTQYF.

The chain joins TRBV18 to TRBJ1-4. This CDR3 contains 17 residues. Germline V CDR1 and CDR2: KGHSH, LQKENI. The CDR3 loop is CASSTQAQMSTNEKLFF.

V and J are TRBV5-1 and TRBJ2-1; TCRdb designates TRBD2, a call that cannot be tested without DNA. Germline CDR1 SGHRS, CDR2 YFSETQ. The CDR3 extends over 17 amino acids. CDR3 protein: CASSPTSGEGVYNEQFF.

This rearrangement joins TRBV20-1 to TRBJ2-6. The germline gives CDR1 DFQATT, CDR2 SNEGSKA (reference sequence). The CDR3 is made up of 14 amino acids. CDR3 amino acids: CSAPTVSGANVLTF.

V usage is TRBV7-3 and J usage is TRBJ2-5; TCRdb's D call of TRBD1 is untestable without DNA. This CDR3 spans 14 amino acids. CDR1 and CDR2 (germline): SGHTA, FQGTGA. CDR3: CASSPDSRAETQYF.

V is TRBV7-3 and J is TRBJ2-3; the D gene TCRdb calls, TRBD1, cannot be checked with no DNA. The CDR3 sequence is 14 residues long. Germline lookup yields CDR1 SGHTA and CDR2 FQGTGA. This chain's CDR3 is CASSLTPGTDTQYF.

This sequence joins TRBV20-1 and TRBJ1-5; TCRdb lists TRBD1, though no DNA is available to test this call. CDR3 size: 14 residues. CDR1 is DFQATT and CDR2 is SNEGSKA in the germline V gene (reference sequence). CDR3 residues: CSAIPGDRRQPQHF.

The gene calls are TRBV11-2 and TRBJ2-2; TCRdb returns TRBD1, unconfirmable since there is no DNA. From germline, CDR1 is SGHAT and CDR2 FQNNGV. The CDR3 has 16 residues. The CDR3 protein is CASSRWKLQATGELFF.

The rearrangement joins TRBV7-2 to TRBJ2-3. Looked up from germline, CDR1 is SGHTA and CDR2 is FQGNSA. The CDR3 is 16 amino acids. This CDR3 is CASSLTTSRDTDTQYF.

The V and J genes are TRBV11-2 and TRBJ2-4; the TCRdb D gene call, TRBD2, has no DNA to confirm it. CDR3 length: 19 amino acids. Germline assignment: CDR1 SGHAT and CDR2 FQNNGV. The CDR3 reads CASSRSFASGGLAKNIQYF.

CDR3: CASSLAGGEFF. This chain joins TRBV12-3 or TRBV12-4 and TRBJ2-1. The CDR3 spans 11 residues.

The rearrangement joins TRBV7-3 to TRBJ2-2. The CDR3 extends over 14 amino acids. Germline V gene data show CDR1 as SGHTA and CDR2 as FQGTGA. The CDR3 loop is CASSFTRNTGELFF.

The V call is TRBV5-4, the J call TRBJ2-7. There are 15 residues in the CDR3. Germline CDR1 SGHNT, CDR2 YYREEE (reference sequence). The CDR3 is CASSLSSGSYNEQYF.

The chain combines TRBV6-2 or TRBV6-3 with TRBJ1-5; no DNA is available, so the TRBD1 call from TCRdb remains unchecked. The CDR3 sequence is 14 residues long. The germline gives CDR1 MNHEY, CDR2 SVGEGT. CDR3 amino acids: CASSSRQGTQPQHF.

CDR3 protein: CASSITGAHSGNTIYF. This chain connects TRBV5-1 to TRBJ1-3. This CDR3 contains 16 residues. CDR1 is SGHRS and CDR2 is YFSETQ in the germline V gene. Drawing the rest from reference TRBV5-1 and TRBJ1-3, the complete variable domain is KAGVTQTPRYLIKTRGQQVTLSCSPISGHRSVSWYQQTPGQGLQFLFEYFSETQRNKGNFPGRFSGRQFSNSRSEMNVSTLELGDSALYLCASSITGAHSGNTIYFGEGSWLTVV.

This sequence joins TRBV7-2 and TRBJ2-3; TCRdb returns TRBD2, unconfirmable since there is no DNA. The CDR3 is made up of 15 amino acids. Germline V lookup: CDR1 SGHTA, CDR2 FQGNSA. The CDR3 here is CASSLAGHSTDTQYF. Full variable domain (remainder filled in from reference TRBV7-2 and TRBJ2-3): GAGVSQSPSNKVTEKGKDVELRCDPISGHTALYWYRQSLGQGLEFLIYFQGNSAPDKSGLPSDRFSAERTGGSVSTLTIQRTQQEDSAVYLCASSLAGHSTDTQYFGPGTRLTVL.

V usage is TRBV15 and J usage is TRBJ2-7. The CDR3 is 12 amino acids. In germline, CDR1 is LNHNV, CDR2 YYDKDF (reference sequence). CDR3 in amino acids: CATSNPAYEQYF.

The CDR3 loop is CASSLVGGAYTEAFF. This chain uses TRBV7-9 with TRBJ1-1; the TCRdb call, TRBD1, lacks DNA for checking. The germline gives CDR1 SEHNR, CDR2 FQNEAQ (reference sequence). The CDR3 length is 15 residues.

This chain connects TRBV20-1 to TRBJ1-6. The CDR3 runs to 12 residues. Germline CDR1 reads DFQATT; CDR2 reads SNEGSKA (reference sequence). CDR3 region: CSARGGNSPLHF.

V and J are TRBV5-1 and TRBJ1-6. The CDR3 is made up of 12 amino acids. Germline values: CDR1 SGHRS, CDR2 YFSETQ. CDR3 region: CASMAGSSPLHF.

The CDR3 loop reads CASSPGGFAGNTIYF. The chain carries TRBV6-1 and TRBJ1-3; absent DNA, TCRdb's TRBD1 call cannot be checked. CDR3 size: 15 residues. Germline loops: CDR1 MNHNS, CDR2 SASEGT.

The gene calls are TRBV7-8 and TRBJ1-6; with no DNA, the TCRdb D assignment of TRBD1 cannot be verified. Germline V gives CDR1 SGHVS, CDR2 FQNEAQ. This CDR3 region has 15 residues. The CDR3 sequence: CASSLAGGPNSPLHF. Variable domain in full (rest from reference TRBV7-8 and TRBJ1-6): GAGVSQSPRYKVAKRGQDVALRCDPISGHVSLFWYQQALGQGPEFLTYFQNEAQLDKSGLPSDRFFAERPEGSVSTLKIQRTQQEDSAVYLCASSLAGGPNSPLHFGNGTRLTVT.

The chain couples TRBV29-1 to TRBJ2-3; TCRdb calls TRBD2, which cannot be checked without DNA. The germline V gene has CDR1 SQVTM and CDR2 ANQGSEA. This CDR3 has 14 residues. The CDR3 sequence: CSVSTRGSSGTQYF.

V usage is TRBV24-1 and J usage is TRBJ2-7; TCRdb's D call, TRBD1, is unchecked because there is no DNA. The CDR3 runs to 16 residues. Germline assignment: CDR1 KGHDR and CDR2 SFDVKD. The CDR3 sequence: CATSDDTDRGRSEQYF.

The chain recombines TRBV12-3 or TRBV12-4 with TRBJ2-2; with no DNA, the TCRdb D assignment of TRBD1 cannot be verified. The CDR3 runs to 15 residues. The CDR3 here is CASSQNRGTTGELFF.